This paragraph covers one T cell receptor beta chain sequence. The antigen remains undetermined. The source of the sample is a study of blood T cells in healthy people across ages. Overall study findings and caveats: Those diversity estimates obtained from one million T cells were thought to be underestimates.

The V gene's germline CDR1 is SNHLY and CDR2 FYNNEI. The CDR3 runs to 16 residues. The V segment lost 6 bases and the J segment 5 bases; nucleotides outside the gene matches: 13. The use of a sample-barcoded 5' primer and a J-beta primer mix characterized a second PCR of roughly 7 to 11 cycles. TCRdb used MiXCR to reprocess the 5' RACE reads, holding one entry per CDR3 protein. The table has about 1,800,000 distinct CDR3 sequences, approximately 28% seen once. This TCR was recovered from a woman between 25 and 40 years old in good health. The rearrangement joins TRBV2 to TRBJ2-3; 8 bases line up with TRBD1. The sequencing input was blood. The CDR3 loop is CASSPRTGWKEDTQYF. The CDR3 DNA reads as TGTGCCAGCAGCCCCAGGACAGGGTGGAAAGAAGATACGCAGTATTTT.